Each of the 10 T cell receptor beta chains below was sequenced from the same sample in a study of blood T cell repertoires in COVID-19. Produced via immunoSEQ multiplex PCR; TCRdb's table is partial and in-frame only. The data hold some 50,000 clones, with 80% to 90% observed a single time. The sample was peripheral blood. The receptors stem from a woman older than 75 with acute or convalescent COVID-19.

There are a few counts of this clone. V and J are TRBV4-1 and TRBJ1-1; D uncertain. Germline CDR1 is MGHRA and CDR2 is YSYEKL. V lost 0 bases, J lost 0 bases, and 11 bases lay in between. This CDR3 has 16 residues. Here the CDR3 DNA reads TGCGCCAGCAGCCAAGATCGCACCGACTTGAACACTGAAGCTTTCTTT. This sequence encodes CASSQDRTDLNTEAFF.

The CDR3 bases are TGCGCCAGCAGCCTACACCCTCACAGGGAGAACACTGAAGCTTTCTTT. It translates to CASSLHPHRENTEAFF. The chain links TRBV5-1 to TRBJ1-1; D perhaps matches TRBD1 (6 bases). Germline V gene lookup returns CDR1 SGHRS and CDR2 YFSETQ. Trimming cost V 4 bases and J 1 base, with 17 bases left between them. The CDR3 runs 16 residues.

The V and J genes are TRBV5-1 and TRBJ1-5; 9 nucleotides agree with TRBD1. V lost 4 bases, J lost 6 bases, and 11 bases stayed unmatched. This CDR3 contains 16 residues. Germline V gene lookup returns CDR1 SGHRS and CDR2 YFSETQ. As DNA, the CDR3 is TGCGCCAGCAGCCCGACTAGTACAGGGGGCTCTCAGCCCCAGCATTTT. Translated, it gives CASSPTSTGGSQPQHF.

The rearrangement joins TRBV14 to TRBJ2-7; 10 bases are shared with TRBD1. CDR1 is SGHDN, CDR2 FVKESK, per germline. J lost 3 bases, V lost 0 bases, and 11 bases had no gene match. The CDR3 is made up of 18 amino acids. The CDR3 reads CASSQDPMVRDRGYEQYF. CDR3 DNA sequence: TGTGCCAGCAGCCAAGACCCTATGGTCCGGGACAGGGGCTACGAGCAGTACTTC.

This clone was observed a handful of times. The chain uses TRBV10-2 and TRBJ2-5; 10 nucleotides agree with TRBD2. In germline, CDR1 is WSHSY, CDR2 SAAADI. The length of the CDR3 is 15 residues. The V segment lost 0 bases and the J segment 5 bases; nucleotides outside the gene matches: 3. The CDR3 sequence: CASSESLAGWETQYF. The CDR3, as DNA: TGCGCCAGCAGTGAGTCACTAGCGGGGTGGGAGACCCAGTACTTC.

This chain links TRBV6-1 with TRBJ2-1; possible D gene TRBD1, 6 bases. The V end was cut by 3 bases, the J end by 6 bases, with 15 bases between. This CDR3 has 15 amino acids. Germline V gene sequence: CDR1 MNHNS, CDR2 SASEGT. The CDR3 region is CASSEGRGNRNEQFF. DNA for the CDR3: TGTGCCAGCAGTGAGGGCAGGGGAAATCGCAATGAGCAGTTCTTC.

This chain uses TRBV19 with TRBJ1-6; D gene uncertain. There are 14 residues in the CDR3. V was pared by 3 bases and J by 7 bases, with 10 bases between. Germline V lookup: CDR1 LNHDA, CDR2 SQIVND (reference sequence). As DNA, the CDR3 is TGTGCCAGTAGTATCGAAGCTGAGAATTCACCCCTCCACTTT. It translates to CASSIEAENSPLHF.

The V gene is TRBV19, the J gene TRBJ2-5; 7 bases are shared with TRBD1. CDR3 length equals 15 residues. The V gene's germline CDR1 is LNHDA and CDR2 SQIVND (reference sequence). V trimming: 6 bases; J trimming: 1 base; junction bases outside the gene matches: 8. CDR3 DNA sequence: TGTGCCAGTAGCATACAGGGGTTAGCCCAAGAGACCCAGTACTTC. Its protein product is CASSIQGLAQETQYF.

The chain joins TRBV6-4 to TRBJ1-2; 11 positions match TRBD1. This CDR3 is built from 16 residues. V lost 2 bases, J lost 8 bases, and 10 bases stayed unmatched. Germline V gene sequence: CDR1 MRHNA, CDR2 SNTAGT. CDR3 loop: CASSDAPDRGLRGYTF. DNA of the CDR3: TGTGCCAGCAGTGACGCCCCGGACAGGGGGCTGCGGGGCTACACCTTC.

This chain uses TRBV5-1 with TRBJ2-5; 13 bases line up with TRBD2. CDR3 length equals 16 residues. Germline V gene sequence: CDR1 SGHRS, CDR2 YFSETQ. J lost 4 bases, V lost 4 bases, and 7 bases had no gene match. The CDR3 loop is CASSPTTSGGGETQYF. The DNA of the CDR3 is TGCGCCAGCAGCCCAACTACTAGCGGGGGGGGAGAGACCCAGTACTTC.